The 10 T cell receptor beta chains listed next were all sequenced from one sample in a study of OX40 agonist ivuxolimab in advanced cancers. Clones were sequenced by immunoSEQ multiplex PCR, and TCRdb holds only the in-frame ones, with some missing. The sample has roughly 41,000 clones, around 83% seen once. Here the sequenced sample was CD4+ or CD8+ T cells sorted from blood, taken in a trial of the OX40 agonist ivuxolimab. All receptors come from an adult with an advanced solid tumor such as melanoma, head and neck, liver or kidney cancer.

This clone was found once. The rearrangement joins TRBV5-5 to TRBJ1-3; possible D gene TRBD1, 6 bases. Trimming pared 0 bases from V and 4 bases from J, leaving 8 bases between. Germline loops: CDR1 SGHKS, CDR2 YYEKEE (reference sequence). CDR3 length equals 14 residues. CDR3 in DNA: TGTGCCAGCAGCTTGGGCAGGGGCGGAAACACCATATATTTT. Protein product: CASSLGRGGNTIYF.

DNA of the CDR3: TGTGCCAGCAGCCCTGGAGGACTAGTCCGCTACAATGAGCAGTTCTTC. Residues: CASSPGGLVRYNEQFF. The V call is TRBV11-3, the J call TRBJ2-1, with 7 bases identical to TRBD2. J lost 3 bases, V lost 5 bases, and 10 bases had no gene match. This CDR3 region has 16 residues. Germline V lookup: CDR1 SGHNT, CDR2 YENEEA.

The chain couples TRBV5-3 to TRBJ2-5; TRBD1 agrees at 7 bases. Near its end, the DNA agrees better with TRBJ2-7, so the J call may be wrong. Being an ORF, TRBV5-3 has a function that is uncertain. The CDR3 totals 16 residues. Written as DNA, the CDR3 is TGTGCCAGACCAACGCAGGGGGACGATTCGTCCTACGAGCAGTACTTC. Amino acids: CARPTQGDDSSYEQYF.

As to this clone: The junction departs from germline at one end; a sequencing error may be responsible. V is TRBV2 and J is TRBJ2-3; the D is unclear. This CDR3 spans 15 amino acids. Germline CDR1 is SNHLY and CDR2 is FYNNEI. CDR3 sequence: CASREAFVSTDTQYF. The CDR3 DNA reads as TGTGCCAGCAGGGAAGCTTTTGTAAGCACAGATACGCAGTATTTT.

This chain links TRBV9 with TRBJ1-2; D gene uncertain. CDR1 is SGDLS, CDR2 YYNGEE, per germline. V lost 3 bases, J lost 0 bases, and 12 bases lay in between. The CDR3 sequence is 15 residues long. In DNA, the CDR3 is TGTGCCAGCAGCGGGTTCAGTAGAGCTAACTATGGCTACACCTTC. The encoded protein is CASSGFSRANYGYTF. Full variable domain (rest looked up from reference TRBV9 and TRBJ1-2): DSGVTQTPKHLITATGQRVTLRCSPRSGDLSVYWYQQSLDQGLQFLIQYYNGEERAKGNILERFSAQQFPDLHSELNLSSLELGDSALYFCASSGFSRANYGYTFGSGTRLTVV.

The DNA for the CDR3 is TGTGCCAGCAAGGAGATACAGGGGGCGAACTATGGCTACACCTTC. It specifies CASKEIQGANYGYTF. The chain employs TRBV6-1 and TRBJ1-2; TRBD1 agrees at 9 bases. This CDR3 is built from 15 residues. Germline V gene lookup returns CDR1 MNHNS and CDR2 SASEGT. V shed 7 bases and J 2 bases; nucleotides not matched to a gene: 8.

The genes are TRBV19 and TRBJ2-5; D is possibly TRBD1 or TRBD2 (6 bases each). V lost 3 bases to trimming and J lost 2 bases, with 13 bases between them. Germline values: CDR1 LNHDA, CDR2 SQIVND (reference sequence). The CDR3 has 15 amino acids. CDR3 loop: CASSIWGAGQETQYF. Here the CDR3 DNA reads TGTGCCAGTAGTATCTGGGGGGCAGGTCAAGAGACCCAGTACTTC.

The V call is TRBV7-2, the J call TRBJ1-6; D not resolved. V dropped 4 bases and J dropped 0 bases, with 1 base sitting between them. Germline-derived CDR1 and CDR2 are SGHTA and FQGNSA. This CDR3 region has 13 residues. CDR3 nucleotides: TGTGCCAGCAGCTCCTCCTATAATTCACCCCTCCACTTT. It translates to CASSSSYNSPLHF.

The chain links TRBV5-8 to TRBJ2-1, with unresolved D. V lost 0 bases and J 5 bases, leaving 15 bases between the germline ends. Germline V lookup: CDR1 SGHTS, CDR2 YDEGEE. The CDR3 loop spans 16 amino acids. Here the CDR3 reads CASSLARPLGNNEQFF. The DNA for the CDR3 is TGTGCCAGCAGCTTGGCCCGACCGTTGGGGAACAATGAGCAGTTCTTC.

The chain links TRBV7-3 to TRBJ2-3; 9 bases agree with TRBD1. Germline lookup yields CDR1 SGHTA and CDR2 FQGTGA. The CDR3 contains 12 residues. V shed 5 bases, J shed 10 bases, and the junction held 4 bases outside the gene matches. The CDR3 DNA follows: TGTGCCAGCAGCCCCTACAGGGGGCCGCAGTATTTT. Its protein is CASSPYRGPQYF.